The following is a T cell receptor (beta chain) sequence with its context. Its antigen remains unidentified. On day 10 of culture, CD4+ T cells were separated out. SARS-CoV-2 infected the person between March and December 2020, as confirmed by PCR. IL-2 medium took the place of half the medium on both days 3 and 7. The source of the sample is a study of vaccination effects on CD4 cells after COVID-19. Study-wide context: Antigen-specific CD4+ T cell clonotypes were called by their expansion after viral peptide-pool culture in ViraFEST. Overall study results and limits: Marked clonal contraction of both clone types appeared late after vaccination.

Libraries were prepared by immunoSEQ multiplex PCR; TCRdb keeps only in-frame clonotypes and omits some of them. Here the sample spans about 45,000 clones, roughly 72% being singletons. This CDR3 spans 17 amino acids. V lost 4 bases to trimming and J lost 0 bases; unmatched junction nucleotides: 3. The V gene's germline CDR1 is SGHRS and CDR2 YFSETQ. The V and J genes are TRBV5-1 and TRBJ2-6; TRBD1 matches 11 bases. The sequence came from a human donor who had a prior SARS-CoV-2 infection. This specimen was CD4+ T cells from PBMCs cultured without peptide, taken before COVID-19 vaccination. The CDR3 region has the DNA TGCGCCAGCAGCCCCGGGACAGGGGGCTCTGGGGCCAACGTCCTGACTTTC. It is translated as CASSPGTGGSGANVLTF.